The source of this T cell receptor beta chain is a study of graft-versus-host responses after intestinal transplantation. At the level of the study: Isolated intestinal, liver-intestinal, or multivisceral transplants had been given to the recipients. Study findings and constraints: Recipient-marrow GvH clones were detected, some having first appeared in ileum or blood. Clonal ratios of graft-versus-host to host-versus-graft in allografts were high for patients exhibiting graft-donor T cell macrochimerism.

The CDR3 has 11 residues. Germline V gives CDR1 SGHAT, CDR2 FQNNGV. V was shortened by 6 bases and J by 1 base, with 3 bases between the two germline ends. Produced via immunoSEQ multiplex PCR; TCRdb's table is partial and in-frame only. This sample yields thousands of clones, of which 25% to 35% are seen a single time; 5.7% belongs to the top ten. The sequence was obtained from a human patient who received an intestinal transplant. The chain links TRBV11-2 to TRBJ1-1; D not resolved. The material was alloreactive CD4+ T cells from a mixed lymphocyte reaction culture, obtained before intestinal transplant. The subset: CFSE-low proliferating T cells sorted from roughly six-day pre-transplant mixed lymphocyte reaction (GvH or HvG direction). CDR3 sequence: CASSKNTEAFF. The CDR3 DNA is TGTGCCAGCAGTAAGAACACTGAAGCTTTCTTT.